What follows describes a single TCR beta chain. The antigen is not known. This sample is drawn from a study of cytomegalovirus exposure and HLA in healthy donors. Regarding the study as a whole: A missense variant in DCLRE1C was later tied to TCR beta V- and J-gene trimming. Immune exposure information available was restricted to CMV serostatus.

With 60 Vbeta and 13 Jbeta primers, the PCR was carried out. Profiling relied on immunoSEQ multiplex PCR, and the TCRdb table lists in-frame clones only, not all of them. Its listing shows 220,000 or so clones. The CDR3 runs 17 residues. V lost 0 bases and J 1 base, leaving 12 bases between the germline ends. Germline loops: CDR1 LNHNV, CDR2 YYDKDF (reference sequence). The source is a girl aged 2-10 years in good health and CMV-seropositive. The V call is TRBV15, the J call TRBJ2-2; D is possibly TRBD1 (5 bases). Sequencing input: PBMCs. As DNA, the CDR3 is TGTGCCACCAGCAGAGATTTTAGGACAAAGAACACCGGGGAGCTGTTTTTT. This translates into CATSRDFRTKNTGELFF.